This passage covers 6 T cell receptor beta chains from one sample sequenced in a study of technical replicates of blood from a handful of donors. Method: immunoSEQ multiplex PCR; TCRdb's copy keeps in-frame clones and lacks some. Of about 75,000 clones detected, approximately 97% appear once; the ten largest clones hold about 0.17%. The sample comprised T cells isolated from PBMCs. Source of these receptors: a human donor in good health.

V usage is TRBV2 and J usage is TRBJ1-4; TRBD1 matches at 7 bases. The CDR3 spans 14 residues. The germline gives CDR1 SNHLY, CDR2 FYNNEI. With V trimmed by 6 bases and J by 6 bases, 7 bases remained unmatched. CDR3 nucleotides: TGTGCCAGCAGAGACAGGGTTCAATATGAAAAACTGTTTTTT. Its protein is CASRDRVQYEKLFF.

This clone was counted a single time. Here the CDR3 reads CASRSGLNYGYTF. As DNA, the CDR3 is TGCGCCAGCAGGTCTGGGCTAAACTATGGCTACACCTTC. V and J are TRBV4-1 and TRBJ1-2; D is ambiguous. This CDR3 contains 13 residues. The germline V gene encodes CDR1 MGHRA and CDR2 YSYEKL. Trimming cost V 6 bases and J 2 bases, with 10 bases left between them.

The chain couples TRBV30 to TRBJ2-7; a weak D match, TRBD1 (5 bases). From germline, CDR1 is GTSNPN and CDR2 SVGIG (reference sequence). V was clipped by 3 bases and J by 1 base, with 13 bases between them. The CDR3 has 14 amino acids. The CDR3 protein is CAWSAFTGSYEQYF. The CDR3 DNA sequence: TGTGCCTGGAGCGCCTTTACAGGATCCTACGAGCAGTACTTC.

The chain carries TRBV5-1 and TRBJ1-1; 10 bases align to TRBD1. Looked up from germline, CDR1 is SGHRS and CDR2 is YFSETQ. The junction had 6 bases not matched to a gene; V was cut back by 0 bases and J by 4 bases. CDR3 length equals 16 residues. CDR3 protein: CASSLGQGAGSTEAFF. The CDR3 DNA sequence: TGCGCCAGCAGCTTGGGACAGGGGGCGGGAAGCACTGAAGCTTTCTTT.

The chain recombines TRBV4-1 with TRBJ1-1; 7 bases line up with TRBD1. The V gene end was trimmed by 3 bases and the J gene end by 1 base; junction bases not matched to a gene: 8. Germline-derived CDR1 and CDR2 are MGHRA and YSYEKL. This CDR3 has 16 residues. The CDR3 here is CASSHGTAAKNTEAFF. The CDR3 DNA sequence: TGCGCCAGCAGCCATGGGACAGCTGCGAAGAACACTGAAGCTTTCTTT.

This chain joins TRBV15 and TRBJ2-7; 11 nucleotides line up with TRBD1. From germline, CDR1 is LNHNV and CDR2 YYDKDF (reference sequence). The V gene end was trimmed by 5 bases and the J gene end by 7 bases; junction bases not matched to a gene: 7. This CDR3 has 14 residues. The CDR3 DNA reads TGTGCCACCAGCGGGCGGACAGGGGGCCGGGAGCAGTACTTC. Translation: CATSGRTGGREQYF. The complete variable domain, with remaining parts taken from reference TRBV15 and TRBJ2-7, reads DAMVIQNPRYQVTQFGKPVTLSCSQTLNHNVMYWYQQKSSQAPKLLFHYYDKDFNNEADTPDNFQSRRPNTSFCFLDIRSPGLGDTAMYLCATSGRTGGREQYFGPGTRLTVT.